One T cell receptor beta chain is described in this entry. Antigen: not known. This specimen comes from a study of PD-1 blockade in classical Hodgkin lymphoma. Study details: It was nivolumab at 3 mg/kg, given intravenously every 2 weeks, that patients received. General study findings and limits: Complete responders showed a baseline diversity that resembled the diversity of newly diagnosed patients. Reported findings placed baseline TCR diversity lower in newly diagnosed patients (compared with healthy donors).

The CDR3 consists of 15 residues. Trimming removed 2 bases from V and 7 bases from J, with 14 bases in between. CDR1 and CDR2 (germline): MNHNY, SVGAGI (reference sequence). Sequencing used immunoSEQ multiplex PCR; TCRdb keeps in-frame clones, though not all of them. The data contain roughly 36,000 clones, 77% of them singletons. Noted time point: cycle 4 day 1 (C4D1), after about 6 weeks of nivolumab. Each patient experienced a relapse that followed autologous stem cell transplantation, and brentuximab vedotin exposure varied. Complete response, partial response or progressive disease made up the best responses.

The V gene is TRBV6-6, the J gene TRBJ2-2, with TRBD1 as a possible D gene (6 bases). The sequence was obtained from a human donor with classical Hodgkin lymphoma. The input for sequencing was peripheral blood mononuclear cells (PBMCs), taken before the fourth cycle of nivolumab. The CDR3 is CASSYPLTGIGELFF. Written as DNA, the CDR3 is TGTGCCAGCAGTTACCCACTTACAGGGATCGGGGAGCTGTTTTTT.